This TCR beta chain was identified in a study of CD8+CD57+ T cells in acquired aplastic anemia. Study-level information: On average, sorted CD4+ and CD8+ cells gave 3 to 4 ug of DNA. The average read count for CD4+ cells in healthy donors was 9 million to 14 million. Study-level results: CD8+ Simpson's diversity in patients was not significantly different from that in controls. The study identified about 30 CD8+ CDR3 sequences shared by patients and controls.

Genomic DNA templated the TCR beta VDJ and CDR3 profiling. Each CDR3 protein is one row after TCRdb ran MiXCR on the reads. The sample contains about 180,000 distinct CDR3 sequences, around half of which appear only once. This clonotype showed up many times. Its antigen is unknown. The CDR3 is 14 amino acids. The germline V gene has CDR1 LGHNA and CDR2 YNFKEQ. V lost 0 bases to trimming and J lost 6 bases; unmatched junction nucleotides: 4. The V gene is TRBV4-2, the J gene TRBJ2-7, with 8 bases fitting TRBD2. The sample was sorted CD4+, CD8+, or CD8+CD57+ T cells (not recorded which) from PBMCs. The TCR comes from a human donor in good health. CDR3 region: CASSQERAGGEQYF. The CDR3 DNA reads TGTGCCAGCAGCCAAGAACGCGCGGGGGGCGAGCAGTACTTC.